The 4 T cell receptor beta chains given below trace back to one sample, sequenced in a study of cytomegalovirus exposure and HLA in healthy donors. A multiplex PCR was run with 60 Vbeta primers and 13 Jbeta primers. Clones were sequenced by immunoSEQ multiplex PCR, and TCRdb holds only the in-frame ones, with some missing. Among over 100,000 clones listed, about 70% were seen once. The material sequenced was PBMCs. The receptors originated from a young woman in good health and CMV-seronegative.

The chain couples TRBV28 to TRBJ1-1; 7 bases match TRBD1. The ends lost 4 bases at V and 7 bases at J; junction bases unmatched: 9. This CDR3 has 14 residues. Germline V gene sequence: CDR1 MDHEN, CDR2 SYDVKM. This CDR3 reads CASSSPGQRVEAFF. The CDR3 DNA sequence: TGTGCCAGCAGTTCGCCGGGACAGAGAGTTGAAGCTTTCTTT.

Written as DNA, the CDR3 is TGCAGCATCCGGGAGGACGGTGATACCTACGAGCAGTACTTC. This encodes CSIREDGDTYEQYF. The gene calls are TRBV29-1 and TRBJ2-7, with 7 bases matching TRBD2. The CDR3 length is 14 residues. Germline V gene data show CDR1 as SQVTM and CDR2 as ANQGSEA. V lost 8 bases to trimming and J lost 2 bases; unmatched junction nucleotides: 12.

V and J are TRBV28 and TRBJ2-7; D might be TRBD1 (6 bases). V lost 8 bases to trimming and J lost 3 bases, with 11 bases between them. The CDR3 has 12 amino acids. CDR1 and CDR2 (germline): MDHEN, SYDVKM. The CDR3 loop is CASDRGGYEQYF. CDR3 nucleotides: TGTGCCAGCGACCGAGGGGGCTACGAGCAGTACTTC.

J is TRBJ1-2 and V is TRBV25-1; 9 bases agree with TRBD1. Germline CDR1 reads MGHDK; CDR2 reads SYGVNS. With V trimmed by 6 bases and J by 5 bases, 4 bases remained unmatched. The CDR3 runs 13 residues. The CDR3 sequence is CASSTGTGYGYTF. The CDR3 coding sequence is TGTGCCAGCAGCACCGGGACAGGGTATGGCTACACCTTC.